This T cell receptor beta chain was recorded in a study of blood T cells in healthy people across ages. CDR3 size: 15 residues. Germline V CDR1 and CDR2: MGHRA, YSYEKL. With 2 bases removed from V and 0 bases from J, the gap between germline ends came to 11 bases. A second PCR of about 6 to 11 cycles used a sample-barcoded 5' primer and a J-beta primer mix. A minimum of 2.5 million CDR3-containing paired-end reads was obtained for each sample. TCRdb reprocessed the 5' RACE reads with MiXCR, giving one entry per CDR3 protein. Of about 400,000 distinct CDR3 sequences detected, 52% appear once; the ten largest clones hold around 50%.

Sequenced input: blood. The chain combines TRBV4-1 with TRBJ2-7; D perhaps matches TRBD2 (6 bases). The TCR sequence derives from a man aged 55 to 70 in good health. The CDR3 coding sequence is TGCGCCAGCAGCCAAACGGGGGACTTCTCCTACGAGCAGTACTTC. Translated, it gives CASSQTGDFSYEQYF.